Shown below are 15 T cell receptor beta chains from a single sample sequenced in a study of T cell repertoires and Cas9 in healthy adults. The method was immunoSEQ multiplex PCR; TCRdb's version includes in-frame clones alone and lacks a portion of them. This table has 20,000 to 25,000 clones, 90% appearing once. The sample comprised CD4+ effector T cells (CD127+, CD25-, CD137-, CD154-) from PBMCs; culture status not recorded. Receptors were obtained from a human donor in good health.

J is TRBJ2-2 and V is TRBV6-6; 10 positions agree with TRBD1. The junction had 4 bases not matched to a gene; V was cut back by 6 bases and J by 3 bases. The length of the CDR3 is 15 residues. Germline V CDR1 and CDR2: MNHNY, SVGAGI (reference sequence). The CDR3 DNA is TGTGCCAGCAGCCCCGGGACAGGGGACACCGGGGAGCTGTTTTTT. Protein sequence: CASSPGTGDTGELFF.

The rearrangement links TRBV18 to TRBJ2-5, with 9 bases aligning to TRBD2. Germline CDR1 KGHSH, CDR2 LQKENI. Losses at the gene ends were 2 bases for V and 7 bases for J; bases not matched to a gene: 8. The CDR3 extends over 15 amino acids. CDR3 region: CASSPRQASGATQYF. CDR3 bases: TGTGCCAGCTCACCAAGACAGGCTAGCGGGGCGACCCAGTACTTC.

CDR3 DNA: TGTGCCAGCAGGAGACTAGCGGGGGGCCAAGAGACCCAGTACTTC. Amino acids: CASRRLAGGQETQYF. The V gene is TRBV2, the J gene TRBJ2-5; 13 positions agree with TRBD2. The V gene's germline CDR1 is SNHLY and CDR2 FYNNEI. The J segment lost 1 base and the V segment lost 6 bases, leaving 2 bases of the junction unmatched. The CDR3 is 15 amino acids. The variable domain in full, completed from reference TRBV2 and TRBJ2-5, reads EPEVTQTPSHQVTQMGQEVILRCVPISNHLYFYWYRQILGQKVEFLVSFYNNEISEKSEIFDDQFSVERPDGSNFTLKIRSTKLEDSAMYFCASRRLAGGQETQYFGPGTRLLVL.

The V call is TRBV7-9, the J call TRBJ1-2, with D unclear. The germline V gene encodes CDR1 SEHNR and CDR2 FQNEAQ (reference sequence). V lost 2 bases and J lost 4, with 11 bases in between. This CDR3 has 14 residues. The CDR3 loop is CASSLKGFIYGYTF. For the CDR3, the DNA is TGTGCCAGCAGCTTAAAGGGATTCATCTATGGCTACACCTTC.

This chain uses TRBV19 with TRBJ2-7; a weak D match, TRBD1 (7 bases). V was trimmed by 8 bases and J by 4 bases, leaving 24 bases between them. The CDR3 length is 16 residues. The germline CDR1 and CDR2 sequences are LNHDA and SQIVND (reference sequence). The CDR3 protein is CASSTGRGTVAYEQYF. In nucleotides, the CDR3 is TGTGCCAGTTCCACCGGCCGGGGGACAGTTGCTTACGAGCAGTACTTC.

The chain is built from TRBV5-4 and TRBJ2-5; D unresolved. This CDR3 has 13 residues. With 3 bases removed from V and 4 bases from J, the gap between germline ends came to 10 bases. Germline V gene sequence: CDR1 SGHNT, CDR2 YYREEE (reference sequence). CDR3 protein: CASSSGMGETQYF. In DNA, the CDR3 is TGTGCCAGCAGCTCAGGAATGGGAGAGACCCAGTACTTC.

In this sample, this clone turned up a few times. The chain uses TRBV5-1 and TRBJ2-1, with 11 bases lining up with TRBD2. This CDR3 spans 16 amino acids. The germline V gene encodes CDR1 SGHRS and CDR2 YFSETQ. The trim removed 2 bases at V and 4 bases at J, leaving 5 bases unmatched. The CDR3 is CASSFGSGGDYNEQFF. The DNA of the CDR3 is TGCGCCAGCAGCTTTGGTAGCGGGGGGGATTACAATGAGCAGTTCTTC.

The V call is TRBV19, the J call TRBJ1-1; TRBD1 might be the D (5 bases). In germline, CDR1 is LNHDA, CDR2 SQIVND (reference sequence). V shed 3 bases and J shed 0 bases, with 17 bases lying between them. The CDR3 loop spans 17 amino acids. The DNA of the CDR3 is TGTGCCAGTAGTATGATAGGGGACCTGTCGTTGAACACTGAAGCTTTCTTT. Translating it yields CASSMIGDLSLNTEAFF. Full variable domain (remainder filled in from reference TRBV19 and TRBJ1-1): DGGITQSPKYLFRKEGQNVTLSCEQNLNHDAMYWYRQDPGQGLRLIYYSQIVNDFQKGDIAEGYSVSREKKESFPLTVTSAQKNPTAFYLCASSMIGDLSLNTEAFFGQGTRLTVV.

CDR3 DNA sequence: TGTGCCAGCAGCGACCCCCAGGGAGGCACCGGGGAGCTGTTTTTT. Translation gives CASSDPQGGTGELFF. The V and J genes are TRBV5-4 and TRBJ2-2; D is possibly TRBD2 (6 bases). The CDR3 covers 15 residues. Trimming took off 4 bases at V and 4 bases at J, with 14 bases between the two ends. The germline gives CDR1 SGHNT, CDR2 YYREEE (reference sequence).

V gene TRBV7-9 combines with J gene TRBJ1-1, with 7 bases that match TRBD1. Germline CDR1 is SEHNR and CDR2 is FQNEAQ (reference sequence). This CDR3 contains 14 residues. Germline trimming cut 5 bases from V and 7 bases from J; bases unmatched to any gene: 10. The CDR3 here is CASSADRDYDEAFF. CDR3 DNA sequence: TGTGCCAGCAGCGCAGACAGGGACTATGATGAAGCTTTCTTT.

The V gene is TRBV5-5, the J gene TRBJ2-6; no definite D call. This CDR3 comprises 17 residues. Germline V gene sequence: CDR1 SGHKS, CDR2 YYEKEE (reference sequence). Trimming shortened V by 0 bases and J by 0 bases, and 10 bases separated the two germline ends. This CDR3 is CASSLVGTPSGANVLTF. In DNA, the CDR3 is TGTGCCAGCAGCTTGGTGGGCACCCCCTCTGGGGCCAACGTCCTGACTTTC. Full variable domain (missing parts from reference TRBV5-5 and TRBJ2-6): DAGVTQSPTHLIKTRGQQVTLRCSPISGHKSVSWYQQVLGQGPQFIFQYYEKEERGRGNFPDRFSARQFPNYSSELNVNALLLGDSALYLCASSLVGTPSGANVLTFGAGSRLTVL.

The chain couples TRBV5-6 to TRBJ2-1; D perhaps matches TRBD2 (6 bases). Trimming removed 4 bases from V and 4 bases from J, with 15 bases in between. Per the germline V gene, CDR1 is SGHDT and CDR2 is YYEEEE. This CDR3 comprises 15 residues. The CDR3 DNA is TGTGCCAGCAGCAAAACTAGCCGTACTTACAATGAGCAGTTCTTC. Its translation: CASSKTSRTYNEQFF.

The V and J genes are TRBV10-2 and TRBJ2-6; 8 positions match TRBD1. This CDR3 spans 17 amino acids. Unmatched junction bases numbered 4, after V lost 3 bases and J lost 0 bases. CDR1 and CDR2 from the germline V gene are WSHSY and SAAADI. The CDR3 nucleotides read TGCGCCAGCAGTGACAGGGGGCTTTCCTCTGGGGCCAACGTCCTGACTTTC. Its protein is CASSDRGLSSGANVLTF.

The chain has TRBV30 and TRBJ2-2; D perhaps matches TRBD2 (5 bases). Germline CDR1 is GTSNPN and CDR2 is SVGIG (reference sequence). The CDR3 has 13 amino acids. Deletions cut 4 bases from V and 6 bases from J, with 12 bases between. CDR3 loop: CAWKRLLSGELFF. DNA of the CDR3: TGTGCCTGGAAAAGACTATTGTCCGGGGAGCTGTTTTTT.

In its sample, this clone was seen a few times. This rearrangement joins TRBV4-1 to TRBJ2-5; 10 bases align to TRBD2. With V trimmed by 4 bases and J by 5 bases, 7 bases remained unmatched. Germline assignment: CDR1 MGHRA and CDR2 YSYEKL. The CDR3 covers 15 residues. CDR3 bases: TGCGCCAGCAGCCCCGGACTAGCGGAGGTGGAGACCCAGTACTTC. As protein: CASSPGLAEVETQYF.